This T cell receptor beta chain was profiled in a study of Graves' ophthalmopathy and Graves' hyperthyroidism. Study results and limitations: Stable hyperthyroidism and ophthalmopathy were told apart by a 13-signature model, which achieved approximately 87% sensitivity and roughly 80% specificity.

There are many counts of this clonotype. Its antigen remains unidentified. Germline lookup yields CDR1 MGHRA and CDR2 YSYEKL. V dropped 5 bases and J dropped 3 bases, with 13 bases sitting between them. CDR3 length equals 14 residues. Amplification targeted the TCR beta CDR3 regions, with RNA transcripts as the source material. After a first-round RT-PCR with HTBI primers, a second-round multiplex PCR was run. TCRdb analysed the multiplex PCR reads with MiXCR anew, one entry per CDR3 protein. The repertoire includes about 370,000 distinct CDR3 sequences, around 17% of them detected once, and roughly 1.5% sits in the top ten. Ophthalmopathic donors had moderate-to-severe activity, CAS ≥3 and NOSPECS ≥4, with disease that had lasted under 3 months. In this cohort, patients with other autoimmune diseases, uncontrolled infections, pregnancy or lactation were excluded. An approximately 10 ml volume of fresh peripheral blood provided the PBMCs.

Source material: peripheral blood. This TCR was sampled from a woman aged 18 to 35 with Graves' ophthalmopathy. The chain is built from TRBV4-1 and TRBJ1-1, with a weak D call TRBD1 (5 bases). CDR3 sequence (DNA): TGCGCCAGCAGCAGGGGCGGGTGGGACACTGAAGCTTTCTTT. Amino acid sequence: CASSRGGWDTEAFF.